Sequencing of this TCR beta chain was carried out in a study of shared clonotypes between healthy human individuals. Notes on this clone: Its specificity is not known.

The study's findings and limits: Compared with clonotypes that all four donors shared, non-shared clonotypes had lower generation probabilities. Roughly 5% of naive CD4 clonotypes were shared across several donors.

Positive CCR7 selection of CD45RO-negative cells yielded the naive CD8 cells, and terminally differentiated effector memory CD45RA+ cells were excluded. The V gene's germline CDR1 is SGHDT and CDR2 YYEEEE. The CDR3 is 14 amino acids. V gave up 2 bases and J gave up 3 bases, with 11 bases separating them. At deep level, the assay was performed. Repertoires were generated with immunoSEQ multiplex PCR, while TCRdb's copy carries only in-frame clones and drops some. The sample has about 2 million clones, approximately 94% seen once. The source is a man younger than 35 in good health. Material for sequencing was naive CD8+ T cells sorted from blood. The J gene is TRBJ1-2, the V gene TRBV5-6; D call uncertain. CDR3 nucleotide sequence: TGTGCCAGCAGCTTAGCGGGGTCTGACTATGGCTACACCTTC. Protein: CASSLAGSDYGYTF.